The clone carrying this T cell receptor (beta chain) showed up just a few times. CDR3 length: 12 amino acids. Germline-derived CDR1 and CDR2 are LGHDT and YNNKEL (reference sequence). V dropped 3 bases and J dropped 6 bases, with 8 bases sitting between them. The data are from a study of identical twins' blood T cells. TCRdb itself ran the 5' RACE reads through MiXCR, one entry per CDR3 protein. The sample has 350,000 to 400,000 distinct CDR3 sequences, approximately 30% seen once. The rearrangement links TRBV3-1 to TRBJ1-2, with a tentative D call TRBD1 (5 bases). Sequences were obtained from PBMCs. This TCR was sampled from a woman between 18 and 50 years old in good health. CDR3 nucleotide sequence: TGTGCCAGCAGCCATCAGGGCAATGGCTACACCTTC. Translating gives CASSHQGNGYTF.